This TCR beta chain was sequenced for a study of T-cell reconstitution after alpha-beta-depleted transplantation in children. Whole-study results and caveats: The authors attributed T-cell counts and diversity one year after transplant mostly to newly produced T cells.

CDR1 is DFQATT and CDR2 is SNEGSKA in the germline V gene (reference sequence). This CDR3 region has 12 residues. Trimming stripped 3 bases from V and 6 bases from J, with 9 bases between. It was with unique molecular identifiers that the TCRbeta library was prepared. TCRdb called the PCR reads again in MiXCR, with one record for every CDR3 protein. The repertoire holds 600,000 or so distinct CDR3 sequences, with 20% to 25% as singletons. This clonotype was seen a handful of times. Its specificity is unknown. The source is a boy under two years old who had a stem cell transplant for acute myeloid leukemia, so the T cells may come from the graft donor. The chain has TRBV20-1 and TRBJ2-1, with a weak D call TRBD2 (6 bases). Sequenced here: PBMCs, mostly from graft donor cells, sampled 360 days after TCRalphabeta/CD19-depleted stem cell transplant. The CDR3 nucleotides read TGCAGTGCTAGGCCGGGGGTCAATGAGCAGTTCTTC. It yields the protein CSARPGVNEQFF.